A selection of T cell receptor beta chains follows, all from one sample in a study of identical twins. TCRdb processed the 5' RACE reads anew with MiXCR; each CDR3 protein has one entry. The table records 450,000 or so distinct CDR3 sequences, approximately 25% of them present only once. The sample was also reused in another study, on T cells expressing NK-cell markers.

Input material: CD4+ T cells sorted from blood. The receptors were sampled from a woman younger than 35 in good health. The CDR3 runs from the conserved cysteine through the conserved F or W. The D gene is left open where the match is weak. Clone size appears in some rows only: once, few, many, or a class for an expanded clone.

abundance: NA
v_gene: TRBV7-2
d_gene: TRBD2
len: 16
j_gene: TRBJ2-1
CDR3aa: CASSPQTSGNWGEQFF
CDR3nt: TGTGCCAGCAGCCCACAGACTAGCGGGAACTGGGGTGAGCAGTTCTTC

abundance: NA
v_gene: TRBV24-1
d_gene: NA
len: 14
j_gene: TRBJ2-1
CDR3aa: CATSDRDTYNEQFF
CDR3nt: TGTGCCACCAGTGACCGGGACACCTACAATGAGCAGTTCTTC

abundance: NA
v_gene: TRBV3-1
d_gene: NA
len: 17
j_gene: TRBJ2-1
CDR3aa: CASSPTTGTLVGIEQFF
CDR3nt: TGTGCCAGCAGCCCTACAACCGGGACTCTGGTGGGGATTGAGCAGTTCTTC

abundance: few
v_gene: TRBV10-3
d_gene: TRBD2
len: 15
j_gene: TRBJ2-2
CDR3aa: CAIKRTSGAGGELFF
CDR3nt: TGTGCCATCAAAAGGACTAGCGGGGCCGGCGGGGAGCTGTTTTTT

abundance: many
v_gene: TRBV20-1
d_gene: TRBD2
len: 13
j_gene: TRBJ2-1
CDR3aa: CSLSSGGGGEQFF
CDR3nt: TGCAGTCTCTCTAGCGGGGGGGGCGGAGAGCAGTTCTTC

abundance: NA
v_gene: TRBV7-2
d_gene: TRBD2
len: 14
j_gene: TRBJ2-2
CDR3aa: CASSRTSDTGELFF
CDR3nt: TGTGCCAGCAGCCGGACTAGCGACACCGGGGAGCTGTTTTTT

abundance: many
v_gene: TRBV7-2
d_gene: NA
len: 13
j_gene: TRBJ2-3
CDR3aa: CASSLSGFDTQYF
CDR3nt: TGTGCCAGCAGCTTATCTGGCTTCGATACGCAGTATTTT

abundance: NA
v_gene: TRBV11-3
d_gene: TRBD2
len: 15
j_gene: TRBJ2-3
CDR3aa: CASSQGGIHTDTQYF
CDR3nt: TGTGCCAGCAGCCAGGGAGGGATTCACACAGATACGCAGTATTTT

abundance: many
v_gene: TRBV7-2
d_gene: TRBD1
len: 13
j_gene: TRBJ1-2
CDR3aa: CASSSTGFYGYTF
CDR3nt: TGTGCCAGCAGCTCGACAGGGTTCTATGGCTACACCTTC

abundance: many
v_gene: TRBV9
d_gene: NA
len: 13
j_gene: TRBJ2-7
CDR3aa: CASSVRLGTEQYF
CDR3nt: TGTGCCAGCAGCGTAAGGCTGGGTACAGAGCAGTACTTC

abundance: NA
v_gene: TRBV10-3
d_gene: NA
len: 16
j_gene: TRBJ2-1
CDR3aa: CAISVRGAEGYNEQFF
CDR3nt: TGTGCCATCAGTGTACGAGGGGCCGAGGGATACAATGAGCAGTTCTTC

abundance: few
v_gene: TRBV5-1
d_gene: NA
len: 14
j_gene: TRBJ1-5
CDR3aa: CASSLGQGDQPQHF
CDR3nt: TGCGCCAGCAGCTTGGGTCAGGGAGATCAGCCCCAGCATTTT

abundance: NA
v_gene: TRBV12-3/TRBV12-4
d_gene: TRBD2
len: 15
j_gene: TRBJ2-3
CDR3aa: CASRGRSGSLNTQYF
CDR3nt: TGTGCCAGCAGGGGGCGCAGCGGGAGTTTGAATACGCAGTATTTT

abundance: NA
v_gene: TRBV6-2/TRBV6-3
d_gene: NA
len: 17
j_gene: TRBJ2-5
CDR3aa: CASRHPPPRPGQETQYF
CDR3nt: TGTGCCAGCCGACATCCCCCACCTAGACCGGGACAAGAGACCCAGTACTTC

abundance: few
v_gene: TRBV5-1
d_gene: NA
len: 15
j_gene: TRBJ1-2
CDR3aa: CASSLAAGANYGYTF
CDR3nt: TGCGCCAGCAGCTTGGCGGCAGGGGCTAACTATGGCTACACCTTC

abundance: few
v_gene: TRBV6-1
d_gene: NA
len: 14
j_gene: TRBJ2-1
CDR3aa: CASSLRGSYNEQFF
CDR3nt: TGTGCCAGCAGCCTCAGGGGAAGCTACAATGAGCAGTTCTTC

abundance: NA
v_gene: TRBV7-2
d_gene: TRBD2
len: 16
j_gene: TRBJ2-1
CDR3aa: CASSLGPLAGGNEQFF
CDR3nt: TGTGCCAGCAGCTTAGGTCCCCTAGCGGGAGGAAATGAGCAGTTCTTC

abundance: few
v_gene: TRBV5-1
d_gene: NA
len: 17
j_gene: TRBJ2-2
CDR3aa: CASSSTDLHLVGGELFF
CDR3nt: TGCGCCAGCAGCTCGACGGACCTCCACCTTGTTGGCGGGGAGCTGTTTTTT

abundance: NA
v_gene: TRBV5-1
d_gene: TRBD2
len: 14
j_gene: TRBJ2-7
CDR3aa: CASSLGLAGREQYF
CDR3nt: TGCGCCAGCAGCTTGGGACTAGCGGGGCGGGAGCAGTACTTC

abundance: few
v_gene: TRBV4-2
d_gene: NA
len: 15
j_gene: TRBJ1-1
CDR3aa: CASSRDRSGYTEAFF
CDR3nt: TGTGCCAGCAGCCGAGATCGCAGCGGGTACACTGAAGCTTTCTTT

abundance: NA
v_gene: TRBV5-1
d_gene: NA
len: 14
j_gene: TRBJ2-3
CDR3aa: CASSLGGVPDTQYF
CDR3nt: TGCGCCAGCAGCTTGGGGGGAGTACCAGATACGCAGTATTTT

abundance: few
v_gene: TRBV2
d_gene: TRBD1
len: 13
j_gene: TRBJ2-7
CDR3aa: CARGAGTGNEQYF
CDR3nt: TGTGCCAGAGGCGCCGGGACAGGTAACGAGCAGTACTTC

abundance: many
v_gene: TRBV9
d_gene: NA
len: 15
j_gene: TRBJ2-1
CDR3aa: CASSEKVSSYNEQFF
CDR3nt: TGTGCCAGCAGCGAGAAGGTGAGCTCCTACAATGAGCAGTTCTTC

abundance: NA
v_gene: TRBV20-1
d_gene: TRBD2
len: 15
j_gene: TRBJ2-7
CDR3aa: CSARSGTSVSYEQYF
CDR3nt: TGCAGTGCTAGATCCGGGACTAGCGTCTCCTACGAGCAGTACTTC

abundance: NA
v_gene: TRBV3-1
d_gene: NA
len: 11
j_gene: TRBJ2-7
CDR3aa: CASRGPGEQYF
CDR3nt: TGTGCCAGCAGGGGTCCCGGCGAGCAGTACTTC

abundance: few
v_gene: TRBV20-1
d_gene: TRBD2
len: 16
j_gene: TRBJ2-1
CDR3aa: CSASRILAETYNEQFF
CDR3nt: TGCAGTGCTAGCCGAATACTAGCGGAGACCTACAATGAGCAGTTCTTC

abundance: few
v_gene: TRBV5-5
d_gene: TRBD1
len: 16
j_gene: TRBJ1-5
CDR3aa: CASSFSWTGWNQPQHF
CDR3nt: TGTGCCAGCAGCTTCTCCTGGACAGGGTGGAATCAGCCCCAGCATTTT

abundance: few
v_gene: TRBV12-3/TRBV12-4
d_gene: NA
len: 13
j_gene: TRBJ2-1
CDR3aa: CASSFVASHEQFF
CDR3nt: TGTGCCAGCAGTTTTGTAGCGTCCCATGAGCAGTTCTTC

abundance: NA
v_gene: TRBV5-1
d_gene: NA
len: 14
j_gene: TRBJ2-3
CDR3aa: CASSSATSTDTQYF
CDR3nt: TGCGCCAGCAGTTCTGCGACTAGCACAGATACGCAGTATTTT

abundance: NA
v_gene: TRBV5-1
d_gene: TRBD2
len: 16
j_gene: TRBJ2-3
CDR3aa: CASSRDGWGGTDTQYF
CDR3nt: TGCGCCAGCAGCAGGGACGGCTGGGGAGGGACAGATACGCAGTATTTT

abundance: NA
v_gene: TRBV20-1
d_gene: NA
len: 12
j_gene: TRBJ2-2
CDR3aa: CSARAGAGELFF
CDR3nt: TGCAGTGCTAGAGCGGGGGCCGGGGAGCTGTTTTTT

abundance: NA
v_gene: TRBV7-2
d_gene: NA
len: 12
j_gene: TRBJ2-1
CDR3aa: CASSLSFGEQFF
CDR3nt: TGTGCCAGCAGCTTAAGTTTTGGTGAGCAGTTCTTC

abundance: NA
v_gene: TRBV6-2/TRBV6-3
d_gene: NA
len: 16
j_gene: TRBJ2-3
CDR3aa: CASSYSTRKATDTQYF
CDR3nt: TGTGCCAGCAGTTACTCGACAAGGAAAGCCACAGATACGCAGTATTTT

abundance: NA
v_gene: TRBV10-3
d_gene: NA
len: 15
j_gene: TRBJ2-2
CDR3aa: CAISESAGRTGELFF
CDR3nt: TGTGCCATCAGTGAGTCGGCCGGTAGGACCGGGGAGCTGTTTTTT

abundance: NA
v_gene: TRBV4-3
d_gene: TRBD1
len: 15
j_gene: TRBJ2-1
CDR3aa: CASSLDRGAYNEQFF
CDR3nt: TGCGCCAGCAGCCTCGACAGGGGGGCCTACAATGAGCAGTTCTTC

abundance: NA
v_gene: TRBV12-3/TRBV12-4
d_gene: TRBD2
len: 15
j_gene: TRBJ2-1
CDR3aa: CASSRRGGRGNEQFF
CDR3nt: TGTGCCAGCAGCCGGCGCGGCGGGAGGGGCAATGAGCAGTTCTTC

abundance: NA
v_gene: TRBV5-6
d_gene: NA
len: 15
j_gene: TRBJ2-3
CDR3aa: CASSLGQRSTDTQYF
CDR3nt: TGTGCCAGCAGCCTCGGACAACGAAGCACAGATACGCAGTATTTT

abundance: few
v_gene: TRBV5-4
d_gene: NA
len: 13
j_gene: TRBJ1-4
CDR3aa: CASSLRGGEKLFF
CDR3nt: TGTGCCAGCAGCTTAAGGGGGGGGGAAAAACTGTTTTTT

abundance: many
v_gene: TRBV12-3/TRBV12-4
d_gene: NA
len: 12
j_gene: TRBJ2-3
CDR3aa: CASSPDTDTQYF
CDR3nt: TGTGCCAGCTCACCCGACACAGATACGCAGTATTTT

abundance: NA
v_gene: TRBV5-1
d_gene: TRBD1
len: 15
j_gene: TRBJ2-2
CDR3aa: CASSWGQGGPGELFF
CDR3nt: TGCGCCAGCAGCTGGGGACAGGGCGGTCCCGGGGAGCTGTTTTTT

abundance: NA
v_gene: TRBV24-1
d_gene: NA
len: 13
j_gene: TRBJ2-1
CDR3aa: CATGGERSNEQFF
CDR3nt: TGTGCCACCGGGGGCGAGCGGAGCAATGAGCAGTTCTTC

abundance: few
v_gene: TRBV30
d_gene: NA
len: 13
j_gene: TRBJ1-2
CDR3aa: CAWSVSGVGGYTF
CDR3nt: TGTGCCTGGAGTGTTTCGGGGGTTGGTGGCTACACCTTC

abundance: few
v_gene: TRBV5-5
d_gene: TRBD1
len: 13
j_gene: TRBJ2-2
CDR3aa: CASSQTGTGELFF
CDR3nt: TGTGCCAGCAGCCAGACAGGGACCGGGGAGCTGTTTTTT

abundance: NA
v_gene: TRBV2
d_gene: TRBD1
len: 16
j_gene: TRBJ2-4
CDR3aa: CASRLQGVVAKNIQYF
CDR3nt: TGTGCCAGCAGGTTACAGGGGGTGGTAGCCAAAAACATTCAGTACTTC

abundance: NA
v_gene: TRBV20-1
d_gene: TRBD2
len: 14
j_gene: TRBJ2-1
CDR3aa: CSAQSGALDNEQFF
CDR3nt: TGCAGTGCTCAGAGCGGGGCCCTTGACAATGAGCAGTTCTTC

abundance: many
v_gene: TRBV12-3/TRBV12-4
d_gene: TRBD1
len: 12
j_gene: TRBJ1-2
CDR3aa: CASSEQGYGYTF
CDR3nt: TGTGCCAGCAGTGAACAGGGGTATGGCTACACCTTC

abundance: few
v_gene: TRBV29-1
d_gene: NA
len: 12
j_gene: TRBJ2-5
CDR3aa: CSVKRAEETQYF
CDR3nt: TGCAGCGTTAAGAGGGCCGAAGAGACCCAGTACTTC

abundance: NA
v_gene: TRBV12-3/TRBV12-4
d_gene: NA
len: 12
j_gene: TRBJ1-1
CDR3aa: CASTQRGPEAFF
CDR3nt: TGTGCCAGCACTCAAAGGGGCCCCGAAGCTTTCTTT